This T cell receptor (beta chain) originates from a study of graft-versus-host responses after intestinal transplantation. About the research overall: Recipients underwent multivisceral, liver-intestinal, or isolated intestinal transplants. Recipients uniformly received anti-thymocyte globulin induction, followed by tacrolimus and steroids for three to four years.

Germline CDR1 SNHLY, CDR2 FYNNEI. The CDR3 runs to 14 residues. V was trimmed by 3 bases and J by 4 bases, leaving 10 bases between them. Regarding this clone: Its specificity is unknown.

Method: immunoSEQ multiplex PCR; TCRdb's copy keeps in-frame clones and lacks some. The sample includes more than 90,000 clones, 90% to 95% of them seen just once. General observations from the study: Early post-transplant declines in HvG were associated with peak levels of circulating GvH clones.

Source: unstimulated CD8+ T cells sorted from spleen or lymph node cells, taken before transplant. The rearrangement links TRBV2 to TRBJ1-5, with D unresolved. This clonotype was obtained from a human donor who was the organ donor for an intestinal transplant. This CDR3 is CASSDRTLNQPQHF. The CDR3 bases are TGTGCCAGCAGTGATAGGACTTTGAATCAGCCCCAGCATTTT.